This TCR beta chain was captured in a study of T cells after yellow fever vaccination. Study-level findings and limits: Clonotypes shared by both compartments, CD4 and CD8, made up a small share. In post-booster samples, most primary-vaccination clones reappeared (approximately 97% CD4, 88% CD8).

TCRdb passed the 5' RACE reads through MiXCR, listing each CDR3 protein once. Here the sample spans approximately 550,000 distinct CDR3 sequences, 15% to 20% being singletons. This clonotype came up many times. No antigen is known for it. The germline gives CDR1 ENHRY, CDR2 SYGVKD. Trimming cost V 4 bases and J 2 bases; bases outside gene matches: 3. The length of the CDR3 is 14 residues. The sequence derives from a man aged 30-40 years who received the YFV17D yellow fever vaccine. The rearrangement links TRBV10-3 to TRBJ2-5, with 8 bases identical to TRBD1. The sequenced sample was PBMCs, obtained 15 days after the yellow fever booster vaccination. Here the CDR3 DNA reads TGTGCCATCAGTGCAGGACAGGGACAAGAGACCCAGTACTTC. Translating it yields CAISAGQGQETQYF.